Following are 29 T cell receptor beta chains from one sample sequenced in a study of blood T cell repertoires in COVID-19. Using immunoSEQ multiplex PCR, the repertoire was profiled, and TCRdb retains in-frame clones only, with some absent. The sample includes over 100,000 clones, about 89% of them seen just once. Material for sequencing was peripheral blood. All receptors come from a human donor in a cohort sampled during active COVID-19.

The chain is built from TRBV29-1 and TRBJ1-2; 8 nucleotides align to TRBD1. The ends lost 6 bases at V and 4 bases at J; junction bases unmatched: 16. CDR3 length: 16 amino acids. Germline V gene lookup returns CDR1 SQVTM and CDR2 ANQGSEA. CDR3: CSVVAGGVRVGYGYTF. The DNA for the CDR3 is TGCAGCGTGGTGGCAGGGGGCGTGCGGGTCGGCTATGGCTACACCTTC.

The rearrangement joins TRBV18 to TRBJ1-1; 9 bases are shared with TRBD1. The length of the CDR3 is 16 residues. Germline assignment: CDR1 KGHSH and CDR2 LQKENI. Trimming cost V 5 bases and J 1 base; bases outside gene matches: 8. CDR3 region: CASSEKTGGANTEAFF. CDR3 in DNA: TGTGCCAGCTCAGAAAAAACAGGGGGCGCGAACACTGAAGCTTTCTTT. Full variable domain (remainder filled in from reference TRBV18 and TRBJ1-1): NAGVMQNPRHLVRRRGQEARLRCSPMKGHSHVYWYRQLPEEGLKFMVYLQKENIIDESGMPKERFSAEFPKEGPSILRIQQVVRGDSAAYFCASSEKTGGANTEAFFGQGTRLTVV.

The chain is built from TRBV5-5 and TRBJ1-6; TRBD1 is a possible D gene (5 bases). This CDR3 contains 14 residues. Trimming took 2 bases from V and 8 from J, leaving 11 bases between them. CDR1 is SGHKS, CDR2 YYEKEE, per germline (reference sequence). CDR3 sequence (DNA): TGTGCCAGCAGCTTAGGTTGGGGGGATTCACCCCTCCACTTT. Amino acids: CASSLGWGDSPLHF. Combining the CDR3 with reference TRBV5-5 and TRBJ1-6 gives the whole variable domain DAGVTQSPTHLIKTRGQQVTLRCSPISGHKSVSWYQQVLGQGPQFIFQYYEKEERGRGNFPDRFSARQFPNYSSELNVNALLLGDSALYLCASSLGWGDSPLHFGNGTRLTVT.

The chain is built from TRBV29-1 and TRBJ1-1; TRBD1 agrees at 8 bases. Germline V gene lookup returns CDR1 SQVTM and CDR2 ANQGSEA. The CDR3 has 13 amino acids. The J segment lost 3 bases and the V segment lost 4 bases, leaving 4 bases of the junction unmatched. The CDR3 sequence is CSVAGQAYTEAFF. CDR3 coding DNA: TGCAGCGTTGCGGGACAGGCCTACACTGAAGCTTTCTTT.

The rearrangement joins TRBV18 to TRBJ1-1; D not resolved. Trimming took off 3 bases at V and 1 base at J, with 6 bases between the two ends. CDR3 length: 13 amino acids. Looked up from germline, CDR1 is KGHSH and CDR2 is LQKENI. CDR3 bases: TGTGCCAGCTCACCTCGAGCGAACACTGAAGCTTTCTTT. It is translated as CASSPRANTEAFF.

The CDR3 region is CASSLGPLNYNEQFF. CDR3 nucleotide sequence: TGTGCCAGCAGCTTAGGGCCCCTCAACTACAATGAGCAGTTCTTC. V usage is TRBV7-2 and J usage is TRBJ2-1; D not certain. The CDR3 length is 15 residues. Germline-derived CDR1 and CDR2 are SGHTA and FQGNSA. V lost 1 base and J lost 3, with 10 bases in between. Looking up the rest from reference TRBV7-2 and TRBJ2-1 gives the full variable domain: GAGVSQSPSNKVTEKGKDVELRCDPISGHTALYWYRQSLGQGLEFLIYFQGNSAPDKSGLPSDRFSAERTGGSVSTLTIQRTQQEDSAVYLCASSLGPLNYNEQFFGPGTRLTVL.

The chain recombines TRBV2 with TRBJ2-7, with 8 bases aligning to TRBD1. The V gene's germline CDR1 is SNHLY and CDR2 FYNNEI. V lost 3 bases to trimming and J lost 3 bases; unmatched junction nucleotides: 4. The CDR3 consists of 14 residues. The CDR3 bases are TGTGCCAGCAGTGATAACAGGGGGAGCTACGAGCAGTACTTC. It is translated as CASSDNRGSYEQYF.

This clone was observed once. The chain combines TRBV5-4 with TRBJ2-4; a weak D match, TRBD2 (5 bases). V was clipped by 3 bases and J by 9 bases, with 13 bases between them. This CDR3 has 13 amino acids. Per germline, CDR1 SGHNT and CDR2 YYREEE (reference sequence). CDR3 nucleotides: TGTGCCAGCAGCTCAAAGACTGGGAGCATTCAGTACTTC. It specifies CASSSKTGSIQYF. The full variable domain, in which reference TRBV5-4 and TRBJ2-4 provide the parts outside the CDR3, is ETGVTQSPTHLIKTRGQQVTLRCSSQSGHNTVSWYQQALGQGPQFIFQYYREEENGRGNFPPRFSGLQFPNYSSELNVNALELDDSALYLCASSSKTGSIQYFGAGTRLSVL.

The V gene is TRBV27, the J gene TRBJ1-1; D uncertain. CDR1 is MNHEY, CDR2 SMNVEV, per germline (reference sequence). The CDR3 totals 14 residues. Between the trimmed V and J ends, which lost 3 bases and 4 bases, there was a span of 12 bases. CDR3 amino acids: CASSFGQWSTEAFF. The CDR3 DNA is TGTGCCAGCAGTTTTGGCCAGTGGAGCACTGAAGCTTTCTTT.

A word on this clone: One junction end disagrees with the germline gene, perhaps due to a read error. V is TRBV7-7 and J is TRBJ2-1, with 14 nucleotides matching TRBD2. The germline CDR1 and CDR2 sequences are SSHAT and FNYEAQ (reference sequence). This CDR3 is built from 18 residues. The CDR3 bases are TGTGCTAGCAGCTCGGGACTAGCGGGGGAGAGCTCCTACAATGAGCAGTTCTTC. Amino acids: CASSSGLAGESSYNEQFF.

This clone was counted a single time. This rearrangement joins TRBV27 to TRBJ2-5; no definite D call. There are 15 residues in the CDR3. Germline loops: CDR1 MNHEY, CDR2 SMNVEV (reference sequence). Trimming removed 5 bases at V and 3 bases at J, with 16 bases between. The CDR3 DNA is TGTGCCAGCAGTCCGCGCCCGGAGAGGAAAGAGACCCAGTACTTC. It yields the protein CASSPRPERKETQYF.

This chain connects TRBV6-2 or TRBV6-3 to TRBJ2-1; D is possibly TRBD2 (5 bases). The germline V gene encodes CDR1 MNHEY and CDR2 SVGEGT. Deletions cut 6 bases from V and 4 bases from J, with 16 bases between. The CDR3 has 15 amino acids. In DNA, the CDR3 is TGTGCCAGCAGCCGAAGAAACGGCGGGTACAATGAGCAGTTCTTC. This sequence encodes CASSRRNGGYNEQFF.

This clone came up a few times. This chain uses TRBV27 with TRBJ1-6; D is unresolved. Trimming took 1 base from V and 7 from J, leaving 8 bases between them. The length of the CDR3 is 14 residues. Germline V gene data show CDR1 as MNHEY and CDR2 as SMNVEV (reference sequence). The CDR3 spells CASSLWVGNSPLHF. CDR3 sequence (DNA): TGTGCCAGCAGTTTATGGGTGGGCAATTCACCCCTCCACTTT.

V gene TRBV10-3 combines with J gene TRBJ1-1; TRBD1 is a possible D gene (5 bases). The CDR3 contains 12 residues. Trimming left V 6 bases short and J 2 bases short, with 7 bases between. In germline, CDR1 is ENHRY, CDR2 SYGVKD. CDR3 sequence: CAIRTGNTEAFF. The CDR3 DNA reads as TGTGCCATCAGAACAGGTAACACTGAAGCTTTCTTT.

V gene TRBV27 combines with J gene TRBJ2-1; D might be TRBD2 (5 bases). The V end lost 3 bases, the J end lost 0 bases, and 9 bases lay between the germline ends. CDR3 length equals 15 residues. Per germline, CDR1 MNHEY and CDR2 SMNVEV (reference sequence). The CDR3 is CASSLTIFSYNEQFF. The CDR3 DNA reads TGTGCCAGCAGTTTGACTATATTCTCCTACAATGAGCAGTTCTTC.

The V gene is TRBV5-1, the J gene TRBJ2-1, with D possibly being TRBD2 (5 bases). The CDR3 is 16 amino acids. Germline V lookup: CDR1 SGHRS, CDR2 YFSETQ. Trimming took 3 bases from V and 8 from J, leaving 21 bases between them. Written as DNA, the CDR3 is TGCGCCAGCAGCTCAAGCCTTTCTACTCTAGCCGATGAGCAGTTCTTC. Its protein product is CASSSSLSTLADEQFF.

This clone was seen a handful of times. The rearrangement uses TRBV3-1 (or the pseudogene TRBV3-2) and TRBJ1-2; D unresolved. V shed 0 bases and J shed 4 bases, with 12 bases lying between them. The CDR3 runs to 15 residues. CDR1 and CDR2 from the germline V gene are LGHDT and YNNKEL (reference sequence). CDR3 sequence (DNA): TGTGCCAGCAGCCAAGATCTTGGCGGAATCTATGGCTACACCTTC. It encodes CASSQDLGGIYGYTF.

The V gene is TRBV6-5, the J gene TRBJ2-7, with 12 nucleotides matching TRBD2. Germline V lookup: CDR1 MNHEY, CDR2 SVGAGI. The ends lost 6 bases at V and 6 bases at J; junction bases unmatched: 6. This CDR3 contains 14 residues. CDR3 amino acids: CASRKGLAGVEQYF. CDR3 nucleotides: TGTGCCAGCAGGAAGGGACTAGCGGGTGTCGAGCAGTACTTC.

The genes are TRBV9 and TRBJ2-2, with D unclear. V gave up 2 bases and J gave up 3 bases, with 8 bases separating them. This CDR3 comprises 14 residues. Germline-derived CDR1 and CDR2 are SGDLS and YYNGEE. In nucleotides, the CDR3 is TGTGCCAGCAGCGTGTTAGCAGACACCGGGGAGCTGTTTTTT. Its protein product is CASSVLADTGELFF.

The V call is TRBV4-1, the J call TRBJ2-4; a weak D match, TRBD2 (6 bases). Germline loops: CDR1 MGHRA, CDR2 YSYEKL. The length of the CDR3 is 17 residues. V lost 3 bases to trimming and J lost 3 bases, with 18 bases between them. The DNA for the CDR3 is TGCGCCAGCAGCCAGCCCAGGGTCGGCGGGGACAAAAACATTCAGTACTTC. Translating gives CASSQPRVGGDKNIQYF.

The rearrangement uses TRBV5-1 and TRBJ2-7; 10 nucleotides align to TRBD2. V gave up 0 bases and J gave up 6 bases; unmatched junction bases: 6. The CDR3 extends over 15 amino acids. Germline CDR1 reads SGHRS; CDR2 reads YFSETQ. The CDR3 DNA is TGCGCCAGCAGCTTGGTTGGGCTAGCGGGAGTCGAGCAGTACTTC. It encodes CASSLVGLAGVEQYF.

The J gene is TRBJ2-3, the V gene TRBV2; 7 bases agree with TRBD2. This CDR3 spans 13 amino acids. CDR1 and CDR2 from the germline V gene are SNHLY and FYNNEI. The V gene end was trimmed by 10 bases and the J gene end by 0 bases; junction bases not matched to a gene: 4. This CDR3 is CATSGWSTDTQYF. CDR3 DNA sequence: TGTGCCACTAGCGGATGGAGCACAGATACGCAGTATTTT.

This rearrangement joins TRBV13 to TRBJ2-7; TRBD2 agrees at 9 bases. V shed 6 bases, J shed 1 base, and the junction held 10 bases outside the gene matches. CDR1 is PRHDT, CDR2 FYEKMQ, per germline (reference sequence). The CDR3 has 16 amino acids. The CDR3 bases are TGTGCCAGCAGTCAATGGGGGCTAGCGGGGTCCTACGAGCAGTACTTC. Encoded protein: CASSQWGLAGSYEQYF. The full variable domain, completed using reference TRBV13 and TRBJ2-7, is AAGVIQSPRHLIKEKRETATLKCYPIPRHDTVYWYQQGPGQDPQFLISFYEKMQSDKGSIPDRFSAQQFSDYHSELNMSSLELGDSALYFCASSQWGLAGSYEQYFGPGTRLTVT.

J is TRBJ1-2 and V is TRBV11-2; 8 nucleotides line up with TRBD1. V was pared by 5 bases and J by 4 bases, with 9 bases of the junction left unmatched. The CDR3 sequence is 15 residues long. Germline V gene sequence: CDR1 SGHAT, CDR2 FQNNGV. DNA of the CDR3: TGTGCCAGCAGCCCACTTCCGGGACAGGTCTATGGCTACACCTTC. This translates into CASSPLPGQVYGYTF.

In DNA, the CDR3 is TGTGCCAGCAGCTCCCAGATTACAGGGGGCTTAGGTACTGAAGCTTTCTTT. This encodes CASSSQITGGLGTEAFF. The chain couples TRBV11-3 to TRBJ1-1; 9 bases agree with TRBD1. The CDR3 contains 17 residues. Germline CDR1 SGHNT, CDR2 YENEEA. V shed 4 bases, J shed 5 bases, and the junction held 14 bases outside the gene matches.

This clone showed up just once. The chain has TRBV6-6 and TRBJ1-1; maybe TRBD1 (6 bases). V was trimmed by 2 bases and J by 6 bases, leaving 13 bases between them. This CDR3 is 14 amino acids long. Looked up from germline, CDR1 is MNHNY and CDR2 is SVGAGI (reference sequence). The CDR3 DNA is TGTGCCAGCAGTTACCCTCCGGGACAAGCTGAAGCTTTCTTT. Its protein product is CASSYPPGQAEAFF.

The chain carries TRBV21-1 and TRBJ2-2; the table's D call TRBD1 went unverified against the DNA. TRBV21-1 is recorded as a pseudogene. This CDR3 is built from 16 residues. The DNA for the CDR3 is TGTGCCAGCAGCCGCCGGGACAGGGGGCCCACCGGCGAGCTGTTTTTT. Protein sequence: CASSRRDRGPTGELFF.

This rearrangement joins TRBV6-5 to TRBJ2-7; maybe TRBD1 (7 bases). Germline CDR1 is MNHEY and CDR2 is SVGAGI. There are 15 residues in the CDR3. With 4 bases removed from V and 0 bases from J, the gap between germline ends came to 13 bases. The CDR3 DNA reads TGTGCCAGCAGTTCAACAGGGGAGGTCTCCTACGAGCAGTACTTC. Residues: CASSSTGEVSYEQYF.

J is TRBJ2-1 and V is TRBV6-5; TRBD1 is a possible D gene (5 bases). Germline assignment: CDR1 MNHEY and CDR2 SVGAGI. Trimming shortened V by 2 bases and J by 5 bases, and 10 bases separated the two germline ends. The CDR3 contains 14 residues. The CDR3 loop is CASSYAGKDNEQFF. The DNA for the CDR3 is TGTGCCAGCAGTTACGCAGGGAAGGACAATGAGCAGTTCTTC.